Listed below are T cell receptor beta chains from one sample, sequenced in a study of T cell repertoires in cytomegalovirus infection. TCRdb re-analysed the reads in MiXCR, keeping a single row per CDR3 protein. The repertoire holds about 230,000 distinct CDR3 sequences, with 5% to 8.5% as singletons. Sequenced material: PBMCs. These receptors were collected from a human donor in good health (CMV status not recorded). Some clones in this sample may be carry-over from other donors' samples. Each CDR3 is given with its conserved first and last residue. D genes are given only for firm matches. Clone sizes are given selectively: once, few, many, or a class where the clone is expanded.

many	TRBV7-2	TRBJ1-6	-	TGTGCCAGCAGAAGCCGGCCCTATAATTCACCCCTCCACTTT	CASRSRPYNSPLHF
-	TRBV7-2	TRBJ2-7	-	TGTGCCAGCAGCTTATCCGGGACTTTAAGCTCCTACGAGCAGTACTTC	CASSLSGTLSSYEQYF
few	TRBV5-5	TRBJ2-1	-	TGTGCCAGCAGCTTATCACGGAGGGGCAATGAGCAGTTCTTC	CASSLSRRGNEQFF
many	TRBV4-2	TRBJ1-1	-	TGTGCCAGCAGCCAGGGGGTCTTCACGAACACTGAAGCTTTCTTT	CASSQGVFTNTEAFF
many	TRBV7-2	TRBJ1-2	-	TGTGCCAGCAGCTCTCGTTCACCGGCGACGGGCTACACCTTC	CASSSRSPATGYTF
many	TRBV7-2	TRBJ1-2	TRBD1	TGTGCCAGCAGCCTAGCCGCTGCTACGACAGGGGGCCATGGCTACACCTTC	CASSLAAATTGGHGYTF
many	TRBV29-1	TRBJ2-3	TRBD2	TGCAGCGTTGTGACTAGCGGGGCTAGCACAGATACGCAGTATTTT	CSVVTSGASTDTQYF
-	TRBV2	TRBJ1-2	-	TGTGCCAGCAGTGGGGCCTCCGGCTACTATGGCTACACCTTC	CASSGASGYYGYTF
many	TRBV28	TRBJ2-3	-	TGTGCCAGCACCCGACTACGCGATACGCAGTATTTT	CASTRLRDTQYF
many	TRBV7-2	TRBJ2-2	-	TGTGCCAGCGCACAGGGAGGGTGGGCCGGGGAGCTGTTTTTT	CASAQGGWAGELFF
many	TRBV14	TRBJ1-2	-	TGTGCCAGCAGCAAGACAGACTCCTATGGCTACACCTTC	CASSKTDSYGYTF
many	TRBV19	TRBJ1-4	-	TGTGCCAGTAGTATCGGGGGCGGTGAAAAACTGTTTTTT	CASSIGGGEKLFF
few	TRBV7-9	TRBJ2-7	-	TGTGCCAGCAGCTCGAGAGGAAGGATTAGCTCCTACGAGCAGTACTTC	CASSSRGRISSYEQYF
-	TRBV7-2	TRBJ2-3	TRBD1	TGTGCCAGCAGCCAGACAGGGGGCGTAGATACGCAGTATTTT	CASSQTGGVDTQYF
many	TRBV6-5	TRBJ2-7	-	TGTGCCAGCAGTTACGTGCTGTCTCTCGAGCAGTACTTC	CASSYVLSLEQYF
many	TRBV6-4	TRBJ2-3	TRBD2	TGTGCCAGCAGCGGACTAGCGGGCGCTCCTACAGATACGCAGTATTTT	CASSGLAGAPTDTQYF
few	TRBV28	TRBJ2-7	-	TGTGCCAGCGGAAAAGGACAGCCCTACGAGCAGTACTTC	CASGKGQPYEQYF
many	TRBV7-2	TRBJ2-7	TRBD1	TGTGCCAGCAGCCCGGACAGGGCGGCCTACGAGCAGTACTTC	CASSPDRAAYEQYF
-	TRBV2	TRBJ2-7	TRBD2	TGTGCCAGCAGCGCCAAGCTAGCGGGCTACGAGCAGTACTTC	CASSAKLAGYEQYF
many	TRBV15	TRBJ2-3	-	TGTGCCACCGGCACAGATACGCAGTATTTT	CATGTDTQYF
many	TRBV11-2	TRBJ1-2	-	TGTGCCAGCAGCTCGGGCGGTGCACCCCAGGATGGCTACACCTTC	CASSSGGAPQDGYTF
many	TRBV20-1	TRBJ2-2	-	TGCAGTGCTAGAGATCACGAGCAGCGGAACCGGGAGCTGTTTTTT	CSARDHEQRNRELFF
many	TRBV20-1	TRBJ1-1	TRBD1	TGCAGTGCTCGGGACAGGATGAACACTGAAGCTTTCTTT	CSARDRMNTEAFF
many	TRBV7-2	TRBJ2-1	TRBD1	TGTGCCAGCACCATGGGGCAGGGGGCATACAATGAGCAGTTCTTC	CASTMGQGAYNEQFF
many	TRBV29-1	TRBJ2-1	-	TGCAGCGTTGCCAGAATTAACAATGAGCAGTTCTTC	CSVARINNEQFF
many	TRBV12-3/TRBV12-4	TRBJ2-7	-	TGTGCCAGCAGCGGACAAGAGCAGTACTTC	CASSGQEQYF
many	TRBV20-1	TRBJ1-2	TRBD1	TGCAGTGGTGGACAGGGAGGGTTGGGCGGCTACACCTTC	CSGGQGGLGGYTF
-	TRBV29-1	TRBJ2-7	-	TGCAGCGTTGAAGGCGTCCGGGGCAGGCACGAGCAGTACTTC	CSVEGVRGRHEQYF
many	TRBV5-6	TRBJ2-2	-	TGTGCCAGCAGCCTGATGGGTTTTTCCACCGGGGAGCTGTTTTTT	CASSLMGFSTGELFF
many	TRBV12-3/TRBV12-4	TRBJ1-5	TRBD1	TGTGCCAGCAGCGGACAGGGTTATCAGCCCCAGCATTTT	CASSGQGYQPQHF
many	TRBV6-2/TRBV6-3	TRBJ1-1	-	TGTGCCAGCAGTTCCGGATTAGGGAGACGGACTGAAGCTTTCTTT	CASSSGLGRRTEAFF
many	TRBV18	TRBJ1-2	-	TGTGCCAGCTCACCACCGGGTAAAAGGGACTCGAGCTACACCTTC	CASSPPGKRDSSYTF
-	TRBV2	TRBJ2-5	-	TGTGCCAGCAGTGAACGCACCACTCAAGAGACCCAGTACTTC	CASSERTTQETQYF
many	TRBV7-6	TRBJ2-5	-	TGTGCCAGCAGCCCCCCGGGGGTAGAGACCCAGTACTTC	CASSPPGVETQYF
many	TRBV7-2	TRBJ1-2	-	TGTGCCAGCAGCTTAGGTGACAGGAGCCATGGCTACACCTTC	CASSLGDRSHGYTF
-	TRBV28	TRBJ2-7	TRBD2	TGTGCCTGCAGTTTATCCGTCTTTGGGCGGGGGTCCTACGAGCAGTACTTC	CACSLSVFGRGSYEQYF
-	TRBV7-8	TRBJ1-4	-	TGTGCCAGCAGCTTAGTTTTAGCCGACGGGGATGCGGGTGAAAAACTGTTTTTT	CASSLVLADGDAGEKLFF
many	TRBV7-9	TRBJ2-2	-	TGTGCCAGCAGCTATGCCGAGGGGCCCGGGGAGCTGTTTTTT	CASSYAEGPGELFF
many	TRBV28	TRBJ1-1	-	TGTGCCAGCAGTTTAGAGGGCGGGGACACTGAAGCTTTCTTT	CASSLEGGDTEAFF
many	TRBV3-1	TRBJ1-2	-	TGTGCCAGCAGCCAAGAAGGTTGGGGAAACGGCTACACCTTC	CASSQEGWGNGYTF
many	TRBV29-1	TRBJ2-7	TRBD1	TGCAGCGTTGAAGATCTTCCAGGGGGCGAGCAGTACTTC	CSVEDLPGGEQYF